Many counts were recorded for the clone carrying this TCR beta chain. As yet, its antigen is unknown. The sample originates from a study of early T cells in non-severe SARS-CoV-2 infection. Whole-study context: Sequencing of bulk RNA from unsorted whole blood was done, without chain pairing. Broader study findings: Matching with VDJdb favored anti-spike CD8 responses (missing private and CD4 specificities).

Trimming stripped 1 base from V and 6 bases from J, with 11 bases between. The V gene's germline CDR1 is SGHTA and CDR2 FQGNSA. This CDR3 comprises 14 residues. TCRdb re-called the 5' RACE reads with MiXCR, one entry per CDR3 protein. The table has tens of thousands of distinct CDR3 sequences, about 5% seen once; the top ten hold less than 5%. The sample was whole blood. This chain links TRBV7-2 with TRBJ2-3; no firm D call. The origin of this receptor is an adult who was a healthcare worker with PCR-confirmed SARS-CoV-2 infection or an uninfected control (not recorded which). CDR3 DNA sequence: TGTGCCAGCAGCTTAGTGCCTAGTTCGGATACGCAGTATTTT. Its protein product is CASSLVPSSDTQYF.